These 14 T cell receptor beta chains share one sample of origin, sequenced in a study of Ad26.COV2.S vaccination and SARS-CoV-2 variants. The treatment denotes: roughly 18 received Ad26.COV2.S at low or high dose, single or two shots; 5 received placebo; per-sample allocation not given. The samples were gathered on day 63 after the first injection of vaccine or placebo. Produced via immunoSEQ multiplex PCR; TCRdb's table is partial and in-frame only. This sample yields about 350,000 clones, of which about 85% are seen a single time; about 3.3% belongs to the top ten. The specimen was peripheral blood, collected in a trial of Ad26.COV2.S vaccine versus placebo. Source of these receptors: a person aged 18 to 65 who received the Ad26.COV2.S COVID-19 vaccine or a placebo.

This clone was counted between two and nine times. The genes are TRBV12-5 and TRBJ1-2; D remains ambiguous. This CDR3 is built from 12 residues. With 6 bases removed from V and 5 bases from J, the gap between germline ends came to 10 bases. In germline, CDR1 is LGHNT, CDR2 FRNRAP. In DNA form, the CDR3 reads TGTGCTAGTGGCAACTTCAGATATGGCTACACCTTC. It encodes CASGNFRYGYTF.

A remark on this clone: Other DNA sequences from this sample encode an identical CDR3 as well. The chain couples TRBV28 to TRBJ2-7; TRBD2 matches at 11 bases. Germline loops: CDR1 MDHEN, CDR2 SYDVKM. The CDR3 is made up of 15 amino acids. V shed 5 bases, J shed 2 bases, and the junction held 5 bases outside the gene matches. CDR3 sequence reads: CASSLSSGRAYEQYF. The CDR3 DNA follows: TGTGCCAGCAGTCTCAGTAGCGGGAGGGCCTACGAGCAGTACTTC.

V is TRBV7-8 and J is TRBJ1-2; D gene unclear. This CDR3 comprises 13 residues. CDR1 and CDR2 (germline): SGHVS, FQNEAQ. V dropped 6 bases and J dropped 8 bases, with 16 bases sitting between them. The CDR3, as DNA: TGTGCCAGCAGTGTTACTTACAGATCCGGCTACACCTTC. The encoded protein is CASSVTYRSGYTF. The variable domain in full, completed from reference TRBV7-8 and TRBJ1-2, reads GAGVSQSPRYKVAKRGQDVALRCDPISGHVSLFWYQQALGQGPEFLTYFQNEAQLDKSGLPSDRFFAERPEGSVSTLKIQRTQQEDSAVYLCASSVTYRSGYTFGSGTRLTVV.

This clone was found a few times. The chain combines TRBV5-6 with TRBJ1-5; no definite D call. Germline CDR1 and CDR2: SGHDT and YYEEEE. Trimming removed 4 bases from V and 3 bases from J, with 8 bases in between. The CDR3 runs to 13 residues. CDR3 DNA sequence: TGTGCCAGCAGCGTTTGGGACAATCAGCCCCAGCATTTT. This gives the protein CASSVWDNQPQHF.

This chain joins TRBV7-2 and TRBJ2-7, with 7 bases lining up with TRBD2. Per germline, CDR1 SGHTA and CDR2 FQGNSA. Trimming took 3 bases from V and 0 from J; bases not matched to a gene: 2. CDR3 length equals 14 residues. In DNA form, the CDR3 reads TGTGCCAGCAGCTTCGGGGGGTCCTCCTACGAGCAGTACTTC. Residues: CASSFGGSSYEQYF.

The CDR3 nucleotides are TGTGCCAGCAGCTTAGGCGGGACAGGCGGAAACACCATATATTTT. This encodes CASSLGGTGGNTIYF. The V call is TRBV7-2, the J call TRBJ1-3; the match to TRBD1 covers 8 bases. J was trimmed by 4 bases and V by 1 base; bases with no gene match: 3. CDR3 size: 15 residues. Germline lookup yields CDR1 SGHTA and CDR2 FQGNSA. Full variable domain (rest looked up from reference TRBV7-2 and TRBJ1-3): GAGVSQSPSNKVTEKGKDVELRCDPISGHTALYWYRQSLGQGLEFLIYFQGNSAPDKSGLPSDRFSAERTGGSVSTLTIQRTQQEDSAVYLCASSLGGTGGNTIYFGEGSWLTVV.

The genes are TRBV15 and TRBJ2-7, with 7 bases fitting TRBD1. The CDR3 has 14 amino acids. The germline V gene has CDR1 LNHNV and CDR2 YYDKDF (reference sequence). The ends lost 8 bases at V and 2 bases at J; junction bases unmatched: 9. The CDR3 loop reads CATSSGTVTYEQYF. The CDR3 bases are TGTGCCACCTCTTCCGGGACAGTGACCTACGAGCAGTACTTC.

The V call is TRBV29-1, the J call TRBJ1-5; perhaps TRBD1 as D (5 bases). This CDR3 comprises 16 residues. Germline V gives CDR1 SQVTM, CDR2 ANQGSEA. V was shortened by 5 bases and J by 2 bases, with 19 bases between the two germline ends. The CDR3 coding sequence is TGCAGCGTTCAGGTTGGGACCCCCCTTGGCAATCAGCCCCAGCATTTT. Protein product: CSVQVGTPLGNQPQHF.

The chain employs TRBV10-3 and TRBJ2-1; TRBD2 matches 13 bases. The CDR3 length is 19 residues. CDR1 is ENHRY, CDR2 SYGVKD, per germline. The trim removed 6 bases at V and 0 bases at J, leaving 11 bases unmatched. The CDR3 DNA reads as TGTGCCATCAGATCCGGGACTAGCGGGGCCAATTCCTCCTACAATGAGCAGTTCTTC. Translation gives CAIRSGTSGANSSYNEQFF.

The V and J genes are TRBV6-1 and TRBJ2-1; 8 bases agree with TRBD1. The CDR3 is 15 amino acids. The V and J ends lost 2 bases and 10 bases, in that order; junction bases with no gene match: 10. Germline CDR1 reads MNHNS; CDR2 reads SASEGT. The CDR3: CASSEWWQGASEQFF. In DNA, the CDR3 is TGTGCCAGCAGTGAATGGTGGCAGGGGGCTTCGGAGCAGTTCTTC.

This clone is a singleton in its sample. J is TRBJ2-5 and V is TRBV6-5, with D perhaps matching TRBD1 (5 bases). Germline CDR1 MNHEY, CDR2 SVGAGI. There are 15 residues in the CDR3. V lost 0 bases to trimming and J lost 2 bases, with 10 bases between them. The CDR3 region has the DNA TGTGCCAGCAGTTACTCGACAGCAACTCAAGAGACCCAGTACTTC. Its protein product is CASSYSTATQETQYF.

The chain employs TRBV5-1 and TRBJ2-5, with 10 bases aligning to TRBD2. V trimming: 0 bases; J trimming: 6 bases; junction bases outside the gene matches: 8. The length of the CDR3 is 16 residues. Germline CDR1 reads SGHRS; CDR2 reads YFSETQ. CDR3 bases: TGCGCCAGCAGCTTGGCGATTAGCGGGGGGAGGAAGACCCAGTACTTC. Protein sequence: CASSLAISGGRKTQYF.

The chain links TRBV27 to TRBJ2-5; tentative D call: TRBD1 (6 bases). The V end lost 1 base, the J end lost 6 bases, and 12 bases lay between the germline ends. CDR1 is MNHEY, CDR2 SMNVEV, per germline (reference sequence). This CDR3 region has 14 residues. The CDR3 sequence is CASSLYEGVKTQYF. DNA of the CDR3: TGTGCCAGCAGTTTATACGAGGGGGTAAAGACCCAGTACTTC.

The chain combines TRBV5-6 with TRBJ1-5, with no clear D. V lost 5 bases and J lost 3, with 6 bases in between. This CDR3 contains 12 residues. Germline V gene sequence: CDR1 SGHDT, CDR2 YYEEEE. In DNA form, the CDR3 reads TGTGCCAGCAGTACCAACAATCAGCCCCAGCATTTT. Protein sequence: CASSTNNQPQHF.